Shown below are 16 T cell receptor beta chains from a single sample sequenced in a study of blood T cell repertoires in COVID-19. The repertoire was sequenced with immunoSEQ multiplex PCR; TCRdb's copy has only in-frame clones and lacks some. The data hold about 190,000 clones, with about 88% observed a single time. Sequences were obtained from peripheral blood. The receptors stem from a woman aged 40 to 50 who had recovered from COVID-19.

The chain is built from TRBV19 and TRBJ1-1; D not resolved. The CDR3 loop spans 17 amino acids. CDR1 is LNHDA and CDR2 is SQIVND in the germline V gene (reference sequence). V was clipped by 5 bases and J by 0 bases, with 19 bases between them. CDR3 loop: CASSPQFAGGMNTEAFF. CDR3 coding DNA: TGTGCCAGTAGTCCCCAGTTCGCCGGCGGGATGAACACTGAAGCTTTCTTT.

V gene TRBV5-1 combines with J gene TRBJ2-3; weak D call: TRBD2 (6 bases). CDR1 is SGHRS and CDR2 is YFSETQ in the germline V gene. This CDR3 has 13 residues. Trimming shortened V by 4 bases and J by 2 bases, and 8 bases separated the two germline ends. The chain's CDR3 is CASSGGVTDTQYF. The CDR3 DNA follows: TGCGCCAGCAGCGGCGGGGTCACAGATACGCAGTATTTT.

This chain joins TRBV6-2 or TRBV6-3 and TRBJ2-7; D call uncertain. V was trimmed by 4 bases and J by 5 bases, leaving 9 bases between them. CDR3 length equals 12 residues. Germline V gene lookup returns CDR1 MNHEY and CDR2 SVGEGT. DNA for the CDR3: TGTGCCAGCAGTTCGCGAGCACACGAGCAGTACTTC. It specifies CASSSRAHEQYF.

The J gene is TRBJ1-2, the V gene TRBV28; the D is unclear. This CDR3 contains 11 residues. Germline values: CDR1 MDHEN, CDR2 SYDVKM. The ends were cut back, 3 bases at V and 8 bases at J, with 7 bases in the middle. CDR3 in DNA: TGTGCCAGCAGTTTTACGGGAGGCTACACCTTC. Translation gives CASSFTGGYTF.

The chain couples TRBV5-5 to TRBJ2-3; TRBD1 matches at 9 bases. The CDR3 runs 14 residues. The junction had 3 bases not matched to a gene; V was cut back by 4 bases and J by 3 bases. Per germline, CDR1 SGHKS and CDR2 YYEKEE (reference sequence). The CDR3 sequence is CASSPGTGTDTQYF. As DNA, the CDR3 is TGTGCCAGCAGCCCCGGGACAGGGACAGATACGCAGTATTTT.

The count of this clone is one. The CDR3 nucleotides are TGTGCCAGCAGCCTCACCGGACAGGGGAAAGAGACCCAGTACTTC. Protein: CASSLTGQGKETQYF. The chain is built from TRBV28 and TRBJ2-5; 9 nucleotides align to TRBD1. Germline V gene lookup returns CDR1 MDHEN and CDR2 SYDVKM. V shed 6 bases and J 3 bases; nucleotides not matched to a gene: 8. This CDR3 contains 15 residues.

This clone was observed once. The CDR3 sequence is CASSERSEAFF. For the CDR3, the DNA is TGTGCCAGCAGTGAGCGATCTGAAGCTTTCTTT. V is TRBV6-1 and J is TRBJ1-1, with D hard to call. Germline lookup yields CDR1 MNHNS and CDR2 SASEGT. V was cut by 3 bases and J by 6 bases, with 5 bases left in between. The CDR3 length is 11 residues.

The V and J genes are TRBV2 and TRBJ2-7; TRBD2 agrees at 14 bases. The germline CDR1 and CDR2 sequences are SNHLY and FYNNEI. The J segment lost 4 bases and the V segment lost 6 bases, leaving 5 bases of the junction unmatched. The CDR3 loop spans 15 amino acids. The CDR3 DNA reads TGTGCCAGCAGGGGGGGGACTAGCGGGAGTTACGAGCAGTACTTC. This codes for CASRGGTSGSYEQYF. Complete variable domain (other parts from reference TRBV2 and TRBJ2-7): EPEVTQTPSHQVTQMGQEVILRCVPISNHLYFYWYRQILGQKVEFLVSFYNNEISEKSEIFDDQFSVERPDGSNFTLKIRSTKLEDSAMYFCASRGGTSGSYEQYFGPGTRLTVT.

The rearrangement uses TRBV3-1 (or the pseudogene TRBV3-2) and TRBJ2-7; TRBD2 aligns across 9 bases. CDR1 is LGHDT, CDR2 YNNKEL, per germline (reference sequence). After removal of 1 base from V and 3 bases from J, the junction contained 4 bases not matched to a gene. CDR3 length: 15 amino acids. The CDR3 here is CASSQGLAESYEQYF. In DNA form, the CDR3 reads TGTGCCAGCAGCCAAGGACTAGCGGAGAGCTACGAGCAGTACTTC.

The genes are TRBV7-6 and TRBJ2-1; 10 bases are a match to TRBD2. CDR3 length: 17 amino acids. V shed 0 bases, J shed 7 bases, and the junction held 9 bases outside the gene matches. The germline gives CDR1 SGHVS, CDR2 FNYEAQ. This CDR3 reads CASSLAFSSGRVNEQFF. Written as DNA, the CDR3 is TGTGCCAGCAGCTTAGCTTTCTCTAGCGGGAGAGTGAATGAGCAGTTCTTC.

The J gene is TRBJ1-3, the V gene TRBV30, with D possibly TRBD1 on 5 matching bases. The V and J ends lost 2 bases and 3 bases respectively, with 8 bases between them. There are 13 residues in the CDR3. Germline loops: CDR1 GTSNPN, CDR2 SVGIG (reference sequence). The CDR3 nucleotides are TGTGCCTGGAGTTCGGGGGATGGAAACACCATATATTTT. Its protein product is CAWSSGDGNTIYF.

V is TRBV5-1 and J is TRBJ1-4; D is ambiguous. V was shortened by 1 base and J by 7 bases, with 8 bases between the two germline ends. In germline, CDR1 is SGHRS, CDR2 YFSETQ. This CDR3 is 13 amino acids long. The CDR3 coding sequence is TGCGCCAGCAGCTTGAGTCCGGTTGAAAAACTGTTTTTT. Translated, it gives CASSLSPVEKLFF. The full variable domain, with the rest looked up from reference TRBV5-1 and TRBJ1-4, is KAGVTQTPRYLIKTRGQQVTLSCSPISGHRSVSWYQQTPGQGLQFLFEYFSETQRNKGNFPGRFSGRQFSNSRSEMNVSTLELGDSALYLCASSLSPVEKLFFGSGTQLSVL.

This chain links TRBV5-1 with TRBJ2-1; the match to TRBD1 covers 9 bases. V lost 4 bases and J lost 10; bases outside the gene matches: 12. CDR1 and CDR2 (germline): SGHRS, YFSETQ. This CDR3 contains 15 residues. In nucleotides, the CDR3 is TGCGCCAGCAGCCCTGTCCCGGGACAGGGTCAGGAGCAGTTCTTC. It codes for CASSPVPGQGQEQFF.

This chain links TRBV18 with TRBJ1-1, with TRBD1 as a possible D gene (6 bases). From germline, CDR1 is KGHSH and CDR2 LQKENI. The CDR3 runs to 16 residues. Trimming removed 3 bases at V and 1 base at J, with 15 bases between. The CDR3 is CASSPRQGGGNTEAFF. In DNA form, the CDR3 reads TGTGCCAGCTCACCTAGGCAGGGAGGGGGGAACACTGAAGCTTTCTTT.

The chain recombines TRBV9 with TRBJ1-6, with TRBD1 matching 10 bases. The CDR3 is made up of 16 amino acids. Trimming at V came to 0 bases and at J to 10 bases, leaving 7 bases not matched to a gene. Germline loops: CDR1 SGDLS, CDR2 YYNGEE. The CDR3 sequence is CASSVERDRGGSPLHF. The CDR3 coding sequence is TGTGCCAGCAGCGTAGAGAGGGACAGGGGAGGCTCACCCCTCCACTTT.

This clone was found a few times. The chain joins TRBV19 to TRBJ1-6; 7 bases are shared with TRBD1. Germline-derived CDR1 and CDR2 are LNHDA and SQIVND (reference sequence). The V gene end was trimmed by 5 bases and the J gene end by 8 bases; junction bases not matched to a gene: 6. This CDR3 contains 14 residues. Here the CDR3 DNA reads TGTGCCAGTAGTCGCGACAGGGTGGATTCACCCCTCCACTTT. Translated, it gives CASSRDRVDSPLHF.